These 15 T cell receptor beta chains came from one sample sequenced in a study of T cell responses to AZD1222 COVID-19 vaccine. Only in-frame clones appear in the TCRdb table, and some are missing; sequencing was by immunoSEQ multiplex PCR. The sample shows over 120,000 clones, nearly 95% of them seen only once. Material: peripheral blood, obtained 28 days after the second AZD1222 dose. The receptors were gathered from an adult who received the AZD1222 COVID-19 vaccine.

The chain uses TRBV11-2 and TRBJ1-1, with a weak D call TRBD1 (6 bases). The germline V and J ends were trimmed by 3 bases and 1 base, with 12 bases remaining between them. The CDR3 totals 15 residues. CDR1 and CDR2 from the germline V gene are SGHAT and FQNNGV. For the CDR3, the DNA is TGTGCCAGCAGCTTTTATATACAGGGGAACACTGAAGCTTTCTTT. Protein: CASSFYIQGNTEAFF.

V and J are TRBV9 and TRBJ2-3; D might be TRBD1 (6 bases). V was shortened by 4 bases and J by 0 bases, with 15 bases between the two germline ends. The CDR3 covers 16 residues. Germline-derived CDR1 and CDR2 are SGDLS and YYNGEE. The CDR3 loop is CASSPFEGGSTDTQYF. The DNA of the CDR3 is TGTGCCAGCAGCCCTTTCGAAGGGGGTAGCACAGATACGCAGTATTTT. Drawing the rest from reference TRBV9 and TRBJ2-3, the complete variable domain is DSGVTQTPKHLITATGQRVTLRCSPRSGDLSVYWYQQSLDQGLQFLIQYYNGEERAKGNILERFSAQQFPDLHSELNLSSLELGDSALYFCASSPFEGGSTDTQYFGPGTRLTVL.

The chain joins TRBV2 to TRBJ1-2, with D maybe TRBD1 (5 bases). Germline V gene data show CDR1 as SNHLY and CDR2 as FYNNEI. This CDR3 is built from 14 residues. The germline V and J ends were trimmed by 7 bases and 8 bases, with 20 bases remaining between them. The CDR3 bases are TGTGCCAGCACACTCCGGGGATGGGGGGAAGGCTACACCTTC. It encodes CASTLRGWGEGYTF.

The chain has TRBV19 and TRBJ2-1, with 11 bases that match TRBD2. The CDR3 spans 13 residues. V lost 4 bases to trimming and J lost 15 bases; unmatched junction nucleotides: 8. Germline values: CDR1 LNHDA, CDR2 SQIVND (reference sequence). The CDR3 is CASSTQTSGSLFF. The CDR3 nucleotides read TGTGCCAGTAGTACCCAAACTAGCGGGAGCCTGTTCTTC.

This chain uses TRBV30 with TRBJ2-3; D gene unclear. The germline V and J ends were trimmed by 3 bases and 2 bases, with 0 bases remaining between them. Per the germline V gene, CDR1 is GTSNPN and CDR2 is SVGIG (reference sequence). The CDR3 spans 10 residues. The CDR3 spells CAWSTDTQYF. The CDR3 DNA follows: TGTGCCTGGAGCACAGATACGCAGTATTTT.

The rearrangement links TRBV19 to TRBJ2-4, with D possibly being TRBD1 or TRBD2 (5 bases each). Between the trimmed V and J ends, which lost 3 bases and 8 bases, there was a span of 11 bases. This CDR3 is 13 amino acids long. Germline V gene lookup returns CDR1 LNHDA and CDR2 SQIVND (reference sequence). The CDR3 region has the DNA TGTGCCAGTAGTATTATGCAGGGAGACATTCAGTACTTC. This sequence encodes CASSIMQGDIQYF.

The chain uses TRBV18 and TRBJ2-3; D unclear. Trimming pared 8 bases from V and 0 bases from J, leaving 9 bases between. The CDR3 covers 13 residues. Germline V gene sequence: CDR1 KGHSH, CDR2 LQKENI. The CDR3 sequence is CASQITSTDTQYF. CDR3 DNA: TGTGCCAGCCAAATTACTAGCACAGATACGCAGTATTTT.

The chain joins TRBV4-2 to TRBJ2-3; D unresolved. Germline CDR1 LGHNA, CDR2 YNFKEQ. Trimming left V 0 bases short and J 2 bases short, with 12 bases between. The CDR3 spans 16 residues. CDR3 sequence reads: CASSQEPDGNTDTQYF. The CDR3 DNA is TGTGCCAGCAGCCAAGAACCGGATGGGAACACAGATACGCAGTATTTT.

The chain carries TRBV30 and TRBJ2-5, with D unclear. Trimming cost V 3 bases and J 4 bases, with 9 bases left between them. The germline V gene encodes CDR1 GTSNPN and CDR2 SVGIG (reference sequence). This CDR3 contains 12 residues. CDR3 in amino acids: CAWSWVGETQYF. CDR3 coding DNA: TGTGCCTGGAGCTGGGTTGGAGAGACCCAGTACTTC.

The DNA for the CDR3 is TGTGCCAGCAGCGTAGGGGGCTTATCCTACGAGCAGTACTTC. It is translated as CASSVGGLSYEQYF. The chain combines TRBV9 with TRBJ2-7; weak D call: TRBD1 (5 bases). Trimming removed 0 bases at V and 1 base at J, with 8 bases between. Germline V lookup: CDR1 SGDLS, CDR2 YYNGEE. CDR3 length: 14 residues.

This rearrangement joins TRBV27 to TRBJ2-7; the match to TRBD2 covers 9 bases. CDR3 length: 13 residues. V was pared by 5 bases and J by 5 bases, with 4 bases of the junction left unmatched. CDR1 is MNHEY and CDR2 is SMNVEV in the germline V gene (reference sequence). CDR3 in amino acids: CASSDGLANEQYF. In nucleotides, the CDR3 is TGTGCCAGCAGTGACGGACTAGCGAACGAGCAGTACTTC.

This chain links TRBV28 with TRBJ2-7; TRBD2 aligns across 11 bases. Germline-derived CDR1 and CDR2 are MDHEN and SYDVKM. The CDR3 length is 15 residues. V lost 6 bases to trimming and J lost 3 bases; unmatched junction nucleotides: 7. The CDR3 sequence is CASRSHGTSGYEQYF. The CDR3 region has the DNA TGTGCCAGCAGGTCCCACGGGACTAGCGGCTACGAGCAGTACTTC.

The chain uses TRBV25-1 and TRBJ1-3; D is undetermined. V was pared by 2 bases and J by 0 bases, with 8 bases between. The length of the CDR3 is 15 residues. Per germline, CDR1 MGHDK and CDR2 SYGVNS. Here the CDR3 reads CASSEAGYSGNTIYF. The CDR3, as DNA: TGTGCCAGCAGTGAAGCCGGGTACTCTGGAAACACCATATATTTT.

The V call is TRBV2, the J call TRBJ1-2; D is unclear. V was trimmed by 4 bases and J by 7 bases, leaving 13 bases between them. CDR1 and CDR2 (germline): SNHLY, FYNNEI. The CDR3 is made up of 13 amino acids. CDR3 residues: CASSVRGSTGYTF. The CDR3 nucleotides read TGTGCCAGCAGTGTGCGCGGGTCCACTGGCTACACCTTC.

This sequence joins TRBV5-5 and TRBJ2-1, with 11 bases aligning to TRBD2. The germline gives CDR1 SGHKS, CDR2 YYEKEE (reference sequence). The V gene end was trimmed by 4 bases and the J gene end by 7 bases; junction bases not matched to a gene: 10. The CDR3 covers 16 residues. The CDR3 DNA reads as TGTGCCAGCAGCCGATGGTGGCTAGCGGGAGGTAATGAGCAGTTCTTC. It is translated as CASSRWWLAGGNEQFF.